This T cell receptor beta chain derives from a study of blood T cells in healthy people across ages. Germline V gene sequence: CDR1 DFQATT, CDR2 SNEGSKA (reference sequence). The CDR3 is made up of 12 amino acids. The J segment lost 10 bases and the V segment lost 3 bases, leaving 5 bases of the junction unmatched. General study results and limits: Unsorted PBMC input precluded a conclusive naive versus antigen-experienced comparison.

PBMCs were isolated at a quantity of at least 6.5 million per sample. This clonotype occurred a few times. The antigen is undetermined. PCR was performed a second time for roughly 6 to 12 cycles using a sample-barcoded 5' primer and a J-beta primer mix. Through a template-switch adaptor with 12 random nucleotides, each cDNA molecule received a tag. MiXCR, applied by TCRdb to the 5' RACE reads, yields one record per CDR3 protein. There are some 1.6 million distinct CDR3 sequences in the sample; roughly 32% occur only once, and roughly 12% lies in the top ten. Input material: blood. The receptor was isolated from a woman aged 25-40 years in good health. The chain carries TRBV20-1 and TRBJ2-1; 8 positions match TRBD2. The CDR3 DNA sequence: TGCAGTGCTAGCGGGGGGGCCTTGGAGCAGTTCTTC. Its translation: CSASGGALEQFF.